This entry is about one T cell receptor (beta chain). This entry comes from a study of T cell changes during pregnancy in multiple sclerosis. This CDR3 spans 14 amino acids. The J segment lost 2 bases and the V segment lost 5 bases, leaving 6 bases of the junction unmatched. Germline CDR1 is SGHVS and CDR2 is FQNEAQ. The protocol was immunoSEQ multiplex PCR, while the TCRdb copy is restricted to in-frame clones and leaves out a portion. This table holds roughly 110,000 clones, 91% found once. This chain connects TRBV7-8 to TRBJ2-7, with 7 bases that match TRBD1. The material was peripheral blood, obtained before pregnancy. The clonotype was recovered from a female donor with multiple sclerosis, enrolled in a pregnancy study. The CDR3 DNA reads TGTGCCAGCAGCACAAGGACAGGTACCTACGAGCAGTACTTC. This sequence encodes CASSTRTGTYEQYF.